These T cell receptor beta chains were read from a single sample in a study of blood T cell repertoires in COVID-19. Assay: immunoSEQ multiplex PCR; the TCRdb copy retains only in-frame clones and omits some. The sample holds roughly 100,000 clones, 70% to 90% seen once. Sequencing input: peripheral blood. The receptors shown here come from a man in his forties with active or convalescent COVID-19. The CDR3 runs from the conserved cysteine through the conserved F or W. D genes are given only for firm matches. The size of a clone is reported for some rows only, either as once, few or many, or as a class for expanded clones.

-,-,TRBJ2-1,TRBV7-3,TGTGCCAGCAGCCAGGACTACCTCAATGAGCAGTTCTTC,CASSQDYLNEQFF
-,-,TRBJ1-3,TRBV18,TGTGCCAGCTCCCCTGCCGGGGTAGAAACTGGAAACACCATATATTTT,CASSPAGVETGNTIYF
-,-,TRBJ2-7,TRBV7-2,TGTGCCAGCAGCTTAGTTTCAAAATCATCGGCCTACGAGCAGTACTTC,CASSLVSKSSAYEQYF
-,TRBD2,TRBJ2-1,TRBV4-1,TGCGCCAGCAGCCAAGATCTAGTTGGCGGGGGGTACAATGAGCAGTTCTTC,CASSQDLVGGGYNEQFF
-,-,TRBJ1-2,TRBV7-9,TGTGCCAGCAGCCAAACACAGGGTAGCTATGGCTACACCTTC,CASSQTQGSYGYTF
-,-,TRBJ1-2,TRBV5-8,TGTGCCAGCAGCTTGCCGGGAGGGGGATATGGCTACACCTTC,CASSLPGGGYGYTF
-,TRBD2,TRBJ2-3,TRBV7-9,TGTGCCAGCAGTTACGGGGGGGATACGCAGTATTTT,CASSYGGDTQYF
-,TRBD2,TRBJ2-5,TRBV9,TGTGCCAGCAGCGTCGACTCCGGGAGGGGAGAGACCCAGTACTTC,CASSVDSGRGETQYF
-,-,TRBJ2-3,TRBV7-3,TGTGCCAGCAGCTTAACGAGAACTAGTCCGCCAGATACGCAGTATTTT,CASSLTRTSPPDTQYF
-,-,TRBJ1-6,TRBV5-1,TGCGCCAGCAGCTTGGCTCGCAGGGGAGATTCACCCCTCCACTTT,CASSLARRGDSPLHF
-,-,TRBJ1-2,TRBV19,TGTGCCAGTCGCGACAGGTCTTCTTCGATCGGCTACACCTTC,CASRDRSSSIGYTF
few,TRBD1,TRBJ1-1,TRBV27,TGTGCCAGCAGTGCGATTTTAGGGACAGGCTATAACACTGAAGCTTTCTTT,CASSAILGTGYNTEAFF
-,-,TRBJ2-7,TRBV10-2,TGCGCCAGCAGTCTCGGGGTAGGCTCCTACGAGCAGTACTTC,CASSLGVGSYEQYF
-,TRBD2,TRBJ2-3,TRBV5-6,TGTGCCAGCAGCTTGTTGGGACTAGCGGGGAGCGCAGATACGCAGTATTTT,CASSLLGLAGSADTQYF
-,TRBD1,TRBJ1-6,TRBV4-2,TGTGCCAGCAGCCTCCCGGGAAGGCAGGGGGCTTCACCCCTCCACTTT,CASSLPGRQGASPLHF
-,-,TRBJ1-1,TRBV19,TGTGCCAGTAGTATTAGGGGTTGGTACACTGAAGCTTTCTTT,CASSIRGWYTEAFF
-,-,TRBJ1-4,TRBV11-2,TGTGCCAGCAGCCCACTGGATGAAAAACTGTTTTTT,CASSPLDEKLFF
-,TRBD2,TRBJ2-5,TRBV11-2,TGTGCCAGCAGCAGACAACTAGCGGGCGAGACCCAGTACTTC,CASSRQLAGETQYF
-,-,TRBJ1-6,TRBV18,TGTGCCAGCTCACCACGGCGGGTTGATAATTCACCCCTCCACTTT,CASSPRRVDNSPLHF
-,-,TRBJ2-7,TRBV6-5,TGTGCCAGCAGTTACTCGAGCGGACCTTCCTACGAGCAGTACTTC,CASSYSSGPSYEQYF
-,-,TRBJ2-7,TRBV5-1,TGCGCCAGCCGCCGGGATTCCTACGAGCAGTACTTC,CASRRDSYEQYF
-,-,TRBJ2-7,TRBV7-2,TGTGCCAGCAGCTTAGTGCAGGGTTCCTACGAGCAGTACTTC,CASSLVQGSYEQYF
-,-,TRBJ1-5,TRBV30,TGTGCCTGGAGTGTCACAGGGAGCAATCAGCCCCAGCATTTT,CAWSVTGSNQPQHF
-,-,TRBJ1-2,TRBV4-3,TGCGCCAGCAGCCAAGATAGTTGGGGCGGCTACACCTTC,CASSQDSWGGYTF